Listed below are T cell receptor beta chains from one sample, sequenced in a study of T cell responses to AZD1222 COVID-19 vaccine. The data were produced by immunoSEQ multiplex PCR, yet TCRdb's version contains in-frame clones alone and is incomplete. The data contain tens of thousands of clones, around 90% of them singletons. Specimen: peripheral blood, collected 28 days after the second AZD1222 dose. These receptors were taken from an adult who received the AZD1222 COVID-19 vaccine. Each CDR3 is given without its conserved first and last residue.

V: TRBV18
CDR3: ASSPSGEHQPQH

V: TRBV3-1/TRBV3-2
CDR3: ASSQQWGGGDNEQF

V: TRBV12-3/TRBV12-4
CDR3: ASTPLGGSGYT

V: TRBV7-9
CDR3: ASSFPQGSYNEQF

V: TRBV7-3
CDR3: ASSLTAGDTEAF

V: TRBV5-7
CDR3: ASSLAACTEAF

V: TRBV18
CDR3: ASSPGLAGAAGELF

V: TRBV2
CDR3: ASSVGDQPQH

V: TRBV27
CDR3: ASSLTDRGRRNTEAF

V: TRBV3-1/TRBV3-2
CDR3: ASSPSQGQETQY

V: TRBV7-9
CDR3: ASRRGSSTDTQY

V: TRBV5-1
CDR3: ASSYGTGGFEAF

V: TRBV15
CDR3: ATSRDRRGAF

V: TRBV28
CDR3: ASSLRGRNQPQH

V: TRBV5-1
CDR3: ASSQGQGAGGYT

V: TRBV10-3
CDR3: ATAGGGPYNEQF

V: TRBV12-5
CDR3: ASGQTGRQETQY

V: TRBV28
CDR3: ASRDRPSGYT

V: TRBV5-1
CDR3: ASSPVALSSYNEQF

V: TRBV30
CDR3: AWGLNNSPLH

V: TRBV7-9
CDR3: ASSPDRVVYNEQF

V: TRBV15
CDR3: ATSRENRGLQETQY

V: TRBV5-1
CDR3: ASSWDSSFTEAF

V: TRBV21-1
CDR3: ASSKVRPHLNYGYT

V: TRBV2
CDR3: ASRRQGGTNEKLF

V: TRBV11-2
CDR3: ASSYGQAYEQY

V: TRBV24-1
CDR3: ATSDRGTYNEQF

V: TRBV6-5
CDR3: ASSTGSGGLNEQF

V: TRBV5-1
CDR3: ASSLSGTTYEQY

V: TRBV25-1
CDR3: ASWGSANTGELF

V: TRBV28
CDR3: ASSLTGFSYEQY